This T cell receptor (beta chain) emerged from a study of T cell responses to AZD1222 COVID-19 vaccine. The CDR3 extends over 13 amino acids. Germline V gene sequence: CDR1 WNHNN, CDR2 SYGVQD (reference sequence). V lost 11 bases and J 7 bases, leaving 18 bases between the germline ends. In the case of this clone: The antigen is not known.

Method: immunoSEQ multiplex PCR; TCRdb's copy keeps in-frame clones and lacks some. The data hold 95,000 to 100,000 clones, with 85% to 90% observed a single time. Study results and caveats: Receipt of two AZD1222 doses was followed by a rise in Spike-specific TCR breadth and depth. Recipients of AZD1222 seropositive at baseline numbered only five or six. Donors were chiefly white British, with a greater number of females, and clonal diversity was perhaps underestimated. Of spike-specific TCRs, nearly half reportedly target regions left unmutated in variants.

The sample here was peripheral blood, taken on day 0 of AZD1222 vaccination. The chain combines TRBV10-1 with TRBJ2-1, with D perhaps matching TRBD2 (6 bases). The TCR originated in an adult in good health. CDR3 amino acids: CAPRCGVGNEQFF. The CDR3 coding sequence is TGCGCCCCCCGGTGCGGGGTCGGGAATGAGCAGTTCTTC.